This is a list of T cell receptor beta chains from one sample in a study of CD8 T cells in Susac syndrome. TCRdb itself ran the immunoSEQ multiplex PCR reads through MiXCR, one entry per CDR3 protein. Of some 220,000 distinct CDR3 sequences listed, 95% were seen once; the top ten hold roughly 0.1%. The sample comprised CD4+ T cells from PBMCs. These receptors were obtained from a human donor with multiple sclerosis. Both conserved end residues are part of each CDR3. Each record gives: D gene, J gene, CDR3 length, clone size, V gene, CDR3 protein, CDR3 DNA. A D gene is named only where the DNA matches it firmly. Clone sizes are given selectively: once, few, many, or a class where the clone is expanded.

D: .
J: TRBJ1-2
length: 12
size: .
V: TRBV20-1
CDR3: CSARRGEGGYTF
DNA: TGCAGTGCTAGGAGGGGAGAGGGGGGCTACACCTTC

D: .
J: TRBJ1-1
length: 13
size: .
V: TRBV3-1
CDR3: CASSQGGPAEAFF
DNA: TGTGCCAGCAGCCAAGGAGGGCCGGCTGAAGCTTTCTTT

D: TRBD1
J: TRBJ2-7
length: 17
size: .
V: TRBV25-1
CDR3: CASSDGKFTGQGGEQYF
DNA: TGTGCCAGCAGCGACGGGAAATTCACGGGACAGGGCGGGGAGCAGTACTTC

D: .
J: TRBJ2-4
length: 13
size: .
V: TRBV29-1
CDR3: CSGRGLAEGIQYF
DNA: TGCAGCGGTCGGGGGCTAGCCGAAGGGATTCAGTACTTC

D: TRBD2
J: TRBJ2-4
length: 18
size: .
V: TRBV2
CDR3: CASSRSLTSGIAKNIQYF
DNA: TGTGCCAGCAGTCGCTCATTAACTAGCGGTATAGCCAAAAACATTCAGTACTTC

D: TRBD1
J: TRBJ1-5
length: 17
size: .
V: TRBV12-3/TRBV12-4
CDR3: CASSAGQGENARQPQHF
DNA: TGTGCCAGCAGCGCCGGGCAGGGGGAAAATGCCCGTCAGCCCCAGCATTTT

D: .
J: TRBJ1-1
length: 13
size: .
V: TRBV20-1
CDR3: CSASTPATTEAFF
DNA: TGCAGTGCTAGTACCCCGGCCACGACTGAAGCTTTCTTT

D: .
J: TRBJ1-6
length: 14
size: .
V: TRBV25-1
CDR3: CASRRQSDNSPLHF
DNA: TGTGCCAGCAGGAGACAGTCCGATAATTCACCCCTCCACTTT

D: .
J: TRBJ2-3
length: 14
size: .
V: TRBV25-1
CDR3: CASWSGPSTDTQYF
DNA: TGTGCCAGCTGGTCCGGACCCAGCACAGATACGCAGTATTTT

D: .
J: TRBJ2-4
length: 14
size: .
V: TRBV6-6
CDR3: CASSLQGLVDIQYF
DNA: TGTGCCAGCAGTTTACAGGGCCTAGTGGACATTCAGTACTTC

D: .
J: TRBJ1-4
length: 13
size: .
V: TRBV29-1
CDR3: CSVLLRGNEKLFF
DNA: TGCAGCGTCCTATTAAGAGGGAATGAAAAACTGTTTTTT

D: .
J: TRBJ2-1
length: 14
size: once
V: TRBV2
CDR3: CASILTEINNEQFF
DNA: TGTGCCAGCATCCTGACAGAAATCAACAATGAGCAGTTCTTC

D: TRBD1
J: TRBJ1-2
length: 17
size: once
V: TRBV18
CDR3: CASSPLKAGGAAYGYTF
DNA: TGTGCCAGCTCACCACTCAAAGCAGGGGGCGCCGCCTATGGCTACACCTTC

D: TRBD2
J: TRBJ2-1
length: 15
size: .
V: TRBV7-2
CDR3: CASSLEPSGSNEQFF
DNA: TGTGCCAGCAGCTTAGAACCTAGCGGAAGCAATGAGCAGTTCTTC

D: .
J: TRBJ2-7
length: 14
size: .
V: TRBV11-1
CDR3: CASSLNGPAYEQYF
DNA: TGTGCCAGCAGCTTAAACGGGCCTGCCTACGAGCAGTACTTC

D: .
J: TRBJ1-1
length: 11
size: .
V: TRBV29-1
CDR3: CSASPLLEAFF
DNA: TGCAGCGCCAGCCCCCTGCTTGAAGCTTTCTTT

D: TRBD1
J: TRBJ1-2
length: 13
size: .
V: TRBV14
CDR3: CASSQRQGFGYTF
DNA: TGTGCCAGCAGCCAACGACAGGGTTTCGGCTACACCTTC

D: .
J: TRBJ1-2
length: 14
size: .
V: TRBV5-4
CDR3: CASSLAREGYGYTF
DNA: TGTGCCAGCAGCTTGGCCAGGGAAGGCTATGGCTACACCTTC

D: .
J: TRBJ2-3
length: 16
size: .
V: TRBV28
CDR3: CASSPETGMSTDTQYF
DNA: TGTGCCAGCAGCCCAGAGACAGGAATGAGCACAGATACGCAGTATTTT

D: .
J: TRBJ1-2
length: 15
size: .
V: TRBV20-1
CDR3: CSARKVGGANYGYTF
DNA: TGCAGTGCTAGAAAGGTCGGGGGGGCTAACTATGGCTACACCTTC

D: TRBD2
J: TRBJ2-3
length: 16
size: .
V: TRBV29-1
CDR3: CSVVGETSGRQDTQYF
DNA: TGCAGCGTCGTAGGGGAGACTAGCGGGAGACAAGATACGCAGTATTTT

D: .
J: TRBJ2-7
length: 13
size: .
V: TRBV28
CDR3: CASRQGRAREQYF
DNA: TGTGCCAGCAGACAGGGACGGGCGAGAGAGCAGTACTTC

D: .
J: TRBJ2-7
length: 16
size: once
V: TRBV20-1
CDR3: CSARGPLGPKAYEQYF
DNA: TGCAGTGCTAGAGGACCGTTGGGACCGAAAGCCTACGAGCAGTACTTC

D: .
J: TRBJ1-1
length: 13
size: .
V: TRBV7-9
CDR3: CASRLGWNTEAFF
DNA: TGTGCCAGCCGGCTGGGATGGAACACTGAAGCTTTCTTT

D: .
J: TRBJ2-7
length: 13
size: .
V: TRBV29-1
CDR3: CSVAAGVLYEQYF
DNA: TGCAGCGTTGCTGCAGGAGTCCTCTACGAGCAGTACTTC

D: .
J: TRBJ2-3
length: 14
size: .
V: TRBV12-3/TRBV12-4
CDR3: CASSLRISTDTQYF
DNA: TGTGCCAGCAGTTTGAGGATTAGCACAGATACGCAGTATTTT

D: .
J: TRBJ1-4
length: 14
size: .
V: TRBV20-1
CDR3: CSASIGPNNEKLFF
DNA: TGCAGTGCTAGCATCGGACCGAATAATGAAAAACTGTTTTTT

D: TRBD2
J: TRBJ2-1
length: 14
size: .
V: TRBV7-9
CDR3: CASSPPSGTRRQFF
DNA: TGTGCCAGCAGCCCTCCTAGCGGGACGCGAAGGCAGTTCTTC

D: .
J: TRBJ2-7
length: 12
size: .
V: TRBV29-1
CDR3: CSVMRGGYEQYF
DNA: TGCAGCGTAATGAGGGGGGGTTACGAGCAGTACTTC

D: TRBD1
J: TRBJ1-5
length: 13
size: .
V: TRBV20-1
CDR3: CSANRGWNQPQHF
DNA: TGCAGTGCCAACAGGGGCTGGAATCAGCCCCAGCATTTT

D: .
J: TRBJ2-5
length: 12
size: .
V: TRBV20-1
CDR3: CSASRQGGGQYF
DNA: TGCAGTGCTAGCAGGCAGGGTGGGGGGCAGTACTTC

D: TRBD2
J: TRBJ2-5
length: 16
size: .
V: TRBV5-4
CDR3: CASRGPGLERAETQYF
DNA: TGTGCCAGCAGAGGGCCGGGACTAGAGAGGGCAGAGACCCAGTACTTC

D: .
J: TRBJ2-7
length: 12
size: once
V: TRBV27
CDR3: CASSQIRGEQYF
DNA: TGTGCCAGCAGTCAGATTAGAGGAGAGCAGTACTTC

D: .
J: TRBJ2-7
length: 13
size: .
V: TRBV20-1
CDR3: CSAHRNRAEEQYF
DNA: TGCAGTGCTCACAGAAACAGGGCAGAAGAGCAGTACTTC

D: .
J: TRBJ2-1
length: 13
size: .
V: TRBV2
CDR3: CASSVLSNNEQFF
DNA: TGTGCCAGCAGTGTGCTAAGTAACAATGAGCAGTTCTTC

D: .
J: TRBJ1-2
length: 11
size: few
V: TRBV2
CDR3: CASSQAYGYTF
DNA: TGTGCCAGCAGCCAAGCCTATGGCTACACCTTC

D: .
J: TRBJ2-1
length: 13
size: .
V: TRBV7-3
CDR3: CASSLTRGGEQFF
DNA: TGTGCCAGCAGCTTAACCCGGGGAGGTGAGCAGTTCTTC

D: .
J: TRBJ2-1
length: 14
size: .
V: TRBV30
CDR3: CAWNGDHTGNEQFF
DNA: TGTGCCTGGAATGGCGATCACACTGGCAATGAGCAGTTCTTC

D: .
J: TRBJ2-7
length: 11
size: .
V: TRBV25-1
CDR3: CASSAESEQYF
DNA: TGTGCCAGCAGTGCGGAAAGCGAGCAGTACTTC

D: TRBD2
J: TRBJ2-2
length: 17
size: .
V: TRBV30
CDR3: CAWSGVASGRSTGELFF
DNA: TGTGCCTGGAGTGGAGTGGCTAGCGGGAGGTCCACCGGGGAGCTGTTTTTT

D: .
J: TRBJ2-5
length: 14
size: .
V: TRBV14
CDR3: CASSQEPGDETQYF
DNA: TGTGCCAGCAGCCAAGAACCGGGGGATGAGACCCAGTACTTC

D: .
J: TRBJ1-5
length: 14
size: .
V: TRBV11-2
CDR3: CASSLDGYRGPQHF
DNA: TGTGCCAGCAGCTTAGATGGCTACAGAGGGCCCCAGCATTTT

D: .
J: TRBJ1-6
length: 18
size: .
V: TRBV6-5
CDR3: CASSYSAVVAGGVSPLHF
DNA: TGTGCCAGCAGTTACTCGGCTGTTGTGGCCGGGGGAGTCTCACCCCTCCACTTT

D: TRBD2
J: TRBJ2-1
length: 14
size: once
V: TRBV7-9
CDR3: CASSLSGGADEQFF
DNA: TGTGCCAGCAGCTTAAGCGGGGGGGCCGATGAGCAGTTCTTC

D: .
J: TRBJ2-1
length: 10
size: few
V: TRBV20-1
CDR3: CSALGNEQFF
DNA: TGCAGTGCTCTCGGTAATGAGCAGTTCTTC

D: TRBD2
J: TRBJ2-1
length: 15
size: .
V: TRBV29-1
CDR3: CSVERLAVAGEEQFF
DNA: TGCAGCGTTGAAAGGCTAGCGGTAGCTGGGGAGGAGCAGTTCTTC

D: .
J: TRBJ2-1
length: 15
size: .
V: TRBV30
CDR3: CAWGGTPRSYNEQFF
DNA: TGTGCCTGGGGGGGGACACCCCGCTCCTACAATGAGCAGTTCTTC

D: .
J: TRBJ1-6
length: 15
size: .
V: TRBV20-1
CDR3: CSARGSGGRNSPLHF
DNA: TGCAGTGCTAGAGGTTCCGGGGGCCGGAATTCACCCCTCCACTTT

D: .
J: TRBJ2-7
length: 14
size: .
V: TRBV20-1
CDR3: CSAPDARGRYEQYF
DNA: TGCAGTGCGCCAGACGCCCGGGGGAGGTACGAGCAGTACTTC

D: TRBD1
J: TRBJ1-1
length: 20
size: .
V: TRBV15
CDR3: CATSNRDRVMGRDLDTEAFF
DNA: TGTGCCACCAGTAACCGGGACAGGGTTATGGGTAGGGACCTCGACACTGAAGCTTTCTTT

D: .
J: TRBJ1-4
length: 16
size: .
V: TRBV12-3/TRBV12-4
CDR3: CASPPGHLATNEKLFF
DNA: TGTGCCAGCCCCCCAGGACACCTTGCAACTAATGAAAAACTGTTTTTT

D: TRBD1
J: TRBJ1-2
length: 14
size: .
V: TRBV6-6
CDR3: CASSYTGQGTIHPF
DNA: TGTGCCAGCAGTTACACGGGACAGGGGACCATCCACCCCTTC

D: TRBD2
J: TRBJ2-1
length: 15
size: .
V: TRBV20-1
CDR3: CSARKSGRAEGEQFF
DNA: TGCAGTGCTAGGAAAAGCGGGAGGGCCGAGGGTGAGCAGTTCTTC

D: .
J: TRBJ2-5
length: 12
size: .
V: TRBV9
CDR3: CASSATEETQYF
DNA: TGTGCCAGCAGCGCAACAGAAGAGACCCAGTACTTC

D: TRBD2
J: TRBJ2-7
length: 14
size: .
V: TRBV20-1
CDR3: CSAATSGRWYEQYF
DNA: TGCAGTGCTGCCACTAGCGGGAGATGGTACGAGCAGTACTTC

D: TRBD1
J: TRBJ1-2
length: 14
size: few
V: TRBV11-2
CDR3: CASSVDRGNYGYTF
DNA: TGTGCCAGCAGCGTTGACAGGGGCAACTATGGCTACACCTTC

D: .
J: TRBJ1-5
length: 14
size: .
V: TRBV18
CDR3: CASSPLASNQPQHF
DNA: TGTGCCAGCTCACCACTAGCGAGCAATCAGCCCCAGCATTTT

D: TRBD1
J: TRBJ1-2
length: 17
size: .
V: TRBV27
CDR3: CASAKGQGTLLGYGYTF
DNA: TGTGCCAGCGCTAAGGGACAGGGGACCCTGTTGGGCTATGGCTACACCTTC

D: TRBD1
J: TRBJ2-7
length: 12
size: once
V: TRBV12-3/TRBV12-4
CDR3: CASSQGADEQYF
DNA: TGTGCCAGCAGTCAGGGGGCTGACGAGCAGTACTTC